The following is a T cell receptor beta chain sequence with its context. The data belong to a study of OX40 agonist ivuxolimab in advanced cancers. Study-wide context: The study gave patients intravenous ivuxolimab at 0.01 to 10 mg/kg every 2 weeks. Three individuals attained partial responses, comprising one hepatocellular carcinoma case and two cutaneous melanoma cases. Of mixed ages from roughly 23 to 80 and averaging approximately 60 years, the group was roughly 85% male. Eligibility rules accepted prior anti-PD-1, anti-PD-L1 or anti-CTLA-4 therapy, and roughly 42% had some.

The V gene lost 6 bases and the J gene lost 2 bases, with 14 bases spanning the gap. Per germline, CDR1 MNHNS and CDR2 SASEGT. The CDR3 runs to 14 residues. Profiling relied on immunoSEQ multiplex PCR, and the TCRdb table lists in-frame clones only, not all of them. This table holds some 86,000 clones, about nine tenths found once. The chain recombines TRBV6-1 with TRBJ2-7; tentatively, D is TRBD1 (5 bases). Source: CD4+ or CD8+ T cells sorted from blood, taken in a trial of the OX40 agonist ivuxolimab. The sequence was obtained from an adult with an advanced solid tumor such as melanoma, head and neck, liver or kidney cancer. CDR3 bases: TGTGCCAGCAGCTCGGTCCAGGGTGCCTACGAGCAGTACTTC. Translating gives CASSSVQGAYEQYF.